This T cell receptor (beta chain) was recovered during a study of siplizumab effects on memory and regulatory T cells. V gave up 3 bases and J gave up 5 bases; unmatched junction bases: 7. The CDR3 has 14 residues. Germline CDR1 KGHSH, CDR2 LQKENI. Assay: immunoSEQ multiplex PCR; the TCRdb copy retains only in-frame clones and omits some. Found here are over 100,000 clones, about 90% of them singletons; the top ten hold 0.75%. Whole-study findings and limits: A minor share of alloreactive clones matched unstimulated subsets. Siplizumab brought about a significant reduction in alloreactive sequences traceable to unstimulated CD4+ memory cells.

Concerning this clone: Its specificity is unknown.

The TCR originated in a human donor in good health. The specimen sequenced was Tregs sorted from blood. The chain recombines TRBV18 with TRBJ2-7, with 7 bases matching TRBD2. The CDR3 DNA reads TGTGCCAGCTCACCTTTGGCGGGAGTAAACGAGCAGTACTTC. It specifies CASSPLAGVNEQYF.